What follows is one T cell receptor beta chain and its context. Its binding antigen is unknown. Base-call qualities are not available, and no considerably larger clone is one nucleotide away. The immunoSEQ platform was used for deep TCRbeta sequencing. Per the source publication's procedure: Only productive rearrangements were exported from the immunoSEQ Analyzer for further analysis. T cell phenotypes were assigned to bulk TCRbeta clonotypes by matching to single-cell RNA+TCR-seq clones sharing the same TCRbeta sequence. Tumor enrichment of a clone was calculated by dividing the clone's tumor frequency by the clone's PBMC frequency, both taken from bulk TCR sequencing. GLIPH was used to group TCRs into specificity groups, clusters of distinct TCRs likely recognizing common antigens via shared CDR3 motifs. In TCRdb, the immuneACCESS table is reduced to in-frame sequences with V and J assigned. These tables do not hold every clone; where another copy was compared, an unresolved V gene accounts for under half, and the others remain unexplained. From that table come the V and J calls and clone size; the DNA was used to work out D and trimming. The sample table holds about 15,000 clones, of which almost 85% were seen once. Of the sample, under 25% is held by the ten largest clones.

This record belongs to a study of T cells in tumors after PD-1 blockade (dated by TCRdb to the late 2010s). Concerning the study at large: Patients with prior checkpoint blockade, systemic immunosuppressant use, or recent radiotherapy or other anti-cancer therapy within 4 weeks were excluded. Ongoing daily vismodegib 150 mg was also given to a subset of patients during anti-PD-1 treatment. Pembrolizumab 200 mg every 3 weeks or cemiplimab 350 mg every 2 weeks was administered to patients. RECIST version 1.1 was the standard used to evaluate clinical response. Peripheral blood samples averaged around 110,000 TCR templates (range 24,679-257,772) and 37,000 or so unique clonotypes. Paired single-cell RNA and TCR sequencing was performed on site-matched tumors from BCC or SCC patients before and after anti-PD-1 therapy. To compare clonotypes in blood versus tumor, bulk TCR sequencing was run on roughly 11 peripheral blood samples drawn from four to six patients. Summary of the overall study and its limitations: The source of novel T cell clones was not identified and could include lymphoid organs or rare unexpanded clones within the tumor or its periphery. About 37% of tumor TCR clonotypes were detected in blood, and some novel exhausted tumor clones were observed in pre-treatment blood, which was taken as suggesting peripheral recruitment.

The germline V gene sets CDR1 to SGHDT and CDR2 to YYEEEE. After removal of 7 bases from V and 5 bases from J, the junction retains 10 bases not matched to a gene. The CDR3 runs 14 amino acids, cysteine and phenylalanine included. Only the CDR3 part of the read is kept: 42 bases, read in frame from the first base. The time point tag for this specimen amounts to: after anti-PD-1 therapy. Genomic DNA extracted from tumor biopsies or peripheral blood was used for bulk TCRbeta sequencing, with input ranging from about 616 ng to 6,500 ng. Every patient had histologically proven advanced or metastatic basal or squamous cell carcinoma and was a poor candidate for surgical resection. Of the approximately 12 patients making up the basal cell carcinoma cohort, roughly 8 underwent bulk tumor TCR sequencing.

This sequence originates from a human donor with basal cell carcinoma. The specimen comprised PBMCs, sampled after anti-PD-1 treatment. Rearrangement joined TRBV5-6 to TRBJ2-5, with 8 middle bases fitting TRBD2. The DNA sequence reads TGTGCCAGCTTACGAACGGGGGGGTTGGAGACCCAGTACTTC. Its product reads: CASLRTGGLETQYF.